One and the same sample provided the 3 T cell receptor beta chains below, sequenced in a study of cytomegalovirus exposure and HLA in healthy donors (dated by TCRdb to about 2017). Receptor libraries were prepared by the immunoSEQ multiplex PCR assay. The clones in this table, taken by TCRdb from immuneACCESS, are in-frame only. Not every clone is retained; where verified, under half of the shortfall comes from an unresolved V gene, and the cause of the rest is unknown. The sample table holds hundreds of thousands of clones, of which around 86% were seen once. The top ten clonotypes cover approximately 2% of the sample. Sequenced sample: PBMCs. These TCRs come from a young woman in good health and CMV-seropositive.

The V and J genes are TRBV2 and TRBJ2-1; possible D gene TRBD2, 5 bases. This CDR3 comprises 14 residues. V was clipped by 5 bases and J by 1 base, with 9 bases between them. CDR1 is SNHLY and CDR2 is FYNNEI in the germline V gene. CDR3 loop: CASSLAASYNEQFF. The CDR3 coding sequence is TGTGCCAGCAGTCTAGCTGCTTCCTACAATGAGCAGTTCTTC.

This clone has just one count. This chain links TRBV5-1 with TRBJ2-5; a possible D gene is TRBD1 (6 bases). Germline values: CDR1 SGHRS, CDR2 YFSETQ. The CDR3 has 13 residues. The ends were cut back, 5 bases at V and 2 bases at J, with 10 bases in the middle. This chain's CDR3 is CASRLTGQETQYF. CDR3 nucleotides: TGCGCCAGCAGGTTGACAGGACAAGAGACCCAGTACTTC.

In regard to this clone: This same CDR3 is encoded by further DNA sequences in the sample. The J gene is TRBJ1-2, the V gene TRBV28; D not certain. CDR1 MDHEN and CDR2 SYDVKM come from the germline V gene. The CDR3 has 11 amino acids. V dropped 4 bases and J dropped 5 bases, with 5 bases sitting between them. The CDR3 reads CASSSPYGYTF. The CDR3 region has the DNA TGTGCCAGCAGTTCCCCTTATGGCTACACCTTC.